This T cell receptor (beta chain) comes out of a study of T cell repertoires in cytomegalovirus infection. Findings and limits, study-wide: The response measured ex vivo was dominated by TCR beta clonotypes (HLA-C-restricted and CMV-specific). Cumulated frequencies of public TCR beta families served to identify carriers of CMV plus the relevant HLA.

Trimming took 3 bases from V and 7 from J; bases not matched to a gene: 11. This CDR3 spans 16 amino acids. Germline V gene data show CDR1 as SGHTA and CDR2 as FQGNSA. A note on this clonotype: Antigen specificity is unknown.

MiXCR, applied by TCRdb to the reads, yields one record per CDR3 protein. The sample includes 300,000 to 450,000 distinct CDR3 sequences, around 18% of them seen just once. The chain uses TRBV7-2 and TRBJ2-7; 11 nucleotides line up with TRBD2. The sample was PBMCs. The sequence was collected from a human donor in good health (CMV status not recorded). Some clones in this sample may be carry-over from other donors' samples. In DNA, the CDR3 is TGTGCCAGCAGCTTTGAACCGGGACTAGCGGCGGGGGAGCAGTACTTC. Encoded protein: CASSFEPGLAAGEQYF. Supplemented by reference TRBV7-2 and TRBJ2-7, the full variable domain reads GAGVSQSPSNKVTEKGKDVELRCDPISGHTALYWYRQSLGQGLEFLIYFQGNSAPDKSGLPSDRFSAERTGGSVSTLTIQRTQQEDSAVYLCASSFEPGLAAGEQYFGPGTRLTVT.